The 15 T cell receptor beta chains in this list originate from one sample, sequenced in a study of blood T cell repertoires in COVID-19. The method was immunoSEQ multiplex PCR; TCRdb's version includes in-frame clones alone and lacks a portion of them. The table lists 200,000 to 250,000 clones, 86% of them singletons. Sequenced input: PBMCs or T cells enriched from blood (not recorded which). The receptors shown here come from a woman aged 45-60 years in a cohort exposed to, infected with or recovered from COVID-19 (not recorded which).

The genes are TRBV30 and TRBJ2-7, with TRBD2 identical over 11 bases. The CDR3 runs 17 residues. After removal of 3 bases from V and 5 bases from J, the junction contained 15 bases not matched to a gene. The V gene's germline CDR1 is GTSNPN and CDR2 SVGIG (reference sequence). CDR3 DNA sequence: TGTGCCTGGAGCGCCCGCCCTAATAGCGGGGGGGCCGACGAGCAGTACTTC. Its translation: CAWSARPNSGGADEQYF.

The chain recombines TRBV7-9 with TRBJ1-1, with D hard to call. Germline V gene data show CDR1 as SEHNR and CDR2 as FQNEAQ (reference sequence). The CDR3 has 13 residues. Between the trimmed V and J ends, which lost 5 bases and 3 bases, there was a span of 10 bases. DNA of the CDR3: TGTGCCAGCAGCGTGATGGAGGACACTGAAGCTTTCTTT. Encoded protein: CASSVMEDTEAFF.

CDR3 sequence reads: CASSQEALTGANVLTF. CDR3 nucleotide sequence: TGCGCCAGCAGCCAAGAGGCTCTGACTGGGGCCAACGTCCTGACTTTC. This chain joins TRBV4-3 and TRBJ2-6; D gene ambiguous. This CDR3 region has 16 residues. Germline CDR1 LGHNA, CDR2 YSLEER. Trimming shortened V by 0 bases and J by 2 bases, and 8 bases separated the two germline ends.

This rearrangement joins TRBV19 to TRBJ1-5; 9 nucleotides line up with TRBD1. CDR1 is LNHDA, CDR2 SQIVND, per germline (reference sequence). There are 16 residues in the CDR3. Losses at the gene ends were 4 bases for V and 3 bases for J; bases not matched to a gene: 7. CDR3 DNA: TGTGCCAGTAGTAATATCGGACAGGGGAACAATCAGCCCCAGCATTTT. Encoded protein: CASSNIGQGNNQPQHF. Full variable domain (missing parts from reference TRBV19 and TRBJ1-5): DGGITQSPKYLFRKEGQNVTLSCEQNLNHDAMYWYRQDPGQGLRLIYYSQIVNDFQKGDIAEGYSVSREKKESFPLTVTSAQKNPTAFYLCASSNIGQGNNQPQHFGDGTRLSIL.

The chain combines TRBV5-1 with TRBJ1-1; D gene uncertain. There are 15 residues in the CDR3. Per the germline V gene, CDR1 is SGHRS and CDR2 is YFSETQ. V was clipped by 1 base and J by 1 base, with 11 bases between them. Written as DNA, the CDR3 is TGCGCCAGCAGCTTGATCTTGGGCAGGAACACTGAAGCTTTCTTT. Amino acid sequence: CASSLILGRNTEAFF.

This clone has a handful of counts. The gene calls are TRBV14 and TRBJ1-6, with unresolved D. Germline V CDR1 and CDR2: SGHDN, FVKESK. Trimming stripped 5 bases from V and 12 bases from J, with 17 bases between. The CDR3 is 14 amino acids. This chain's CDR3 is CASSASGEPRPLHF. The CDR3 DNA follows: TGTGCCAGCAGCGCGTCCGGGGAACCTAGACCCCTCCACTTT.

This clone was observed once. This chain joins TRBV12-3 or TRBV12-4 and TRBJ1-1; D call uncertain. This CDR3 has 13 amino acids. V lost 3 bases, J lost 1 base, and 6 bases lay in between. The CDR3 DNA is TGTGCCAGCAGTTTGATGGCGAACACTGAAGCTTTCTTT. It yields the protein CASSLMANTEAFF.

The V gene is TRBV4-1, the J gene TRBJ1-3; 7 nucleotides align to TRBD1. This CDR3 region has 15 residues. Germline CDR1 MGHRA, CDR2 YSYEKL. J was trimmed by 2 bases and V by 4 bases; bases with no gene match: 5. CDR3 amino acids: CASSRHDRAGNTIYF. The CDR3 nucleotides are TGCGCCAGCAGCCGACACGACAGGGCTGGAAACACCATATATTTT.

The rearrangement links TRBV27 to TRBJ1-2; TRBD1 might be the D (5 bases). Germline V CDR1 and CDR2: MNHEY, SMNVEV (reference sequence). CDR3 length: 13 amino acids. The germline V and J ends were trimmed by 5 bases and 6 bases, with 13 bases remaining between them. The CDR3, as DNA: TGTGCCAGCAGTGTAGCCCAGGGCAATGGCTACACCTTC. As protein: CASSVAQGNGYTF.

J is TRBJ2-2 and V is TRBV24-1; D gene unclear. The ends were cut back, 6 bases at V and 0 bases at J, with 10 bases in the middle. The CDR3 length is 15 residues. Per germline, CDR1 KGHDR and CDR2 SFDVKD. CDR3 loop: CATSPRSTNTGELFF. As DNA, the CDR3 is TGTGCCACCAGTCCGAGATCCACGAACACCGGGGAGCTGTTTTTT.

The V call is TRBV9, the J call TRBJ1-6, with TRBD1 as a possible D gene (6 bases). The CDR3 has 16 residues. Germline-derived CDR1 and CDR2 are SGDLS and YYNGEE. The V and J ends lost 2 bases and 9 bases respectively, with 18 bases between them. The CDR3 protein is CASSVGFEGDVSPLHF. The CDR3 DNA reads TGTGCCAGCAGCGTCGGGTTTGAGGGGGATGTTTCACCCCTCCACTTT.

This chain links TRBV7-9 with TRBJ1-1, with D maybe TRBD1 (6 bases). Germline V lookup: CDR1 SEHNR, CDR2 FQNEAQ (reference sequence). This CDR3 region has 14 residues. The V gene lost 5 bases and the J gene lost 11 bases, with 21 bases spanning the gap. CDR3 nucleotide sequence: TGTGCCAGCAGCCCCAGGGGAGGGCAGTTGGGGGCTTTCTTT. This translates into CASSPRGGQLGAFF.

This clone was counted a few times. This rearrangement joins TRBV7-8 to TRBJ1-2; maybe TRBD1 (6 bases). The CDR3 spans 16 residues. The ends were cut back, 1 base at V and 2 bases at J, with 14 bases in the middle. The germline gives CDR1 SGHVS, CDR2 FQNEAQ. The CDR3 DNA sequence: TGTGCCAGCAGCTTAGGGACAGCAATGGGGAACTATGGCTACACCTTC. Residues: CASSLGTAMGNYGYTF.

The CDR3 is CASSLDPPPRETQYF. The DNA of the CDR3 is TGTGCCAGCAGCTTAGACCCACCCCCTAGAGAGACCCAGTACTTC. The chain joins TRBV7-2 to TRBJ2-5; D is unclear. V dropped 1 base and J dropped 4 bases, with 13 bases sitting between them. Per germline, CDR1 SGHTA and CDR2 FQGNSA. This CDR3 is 15 amino acids long.

In this sample, this clone turned up a few times. The J gene is TRBJ2-1, the V gene TRBV5-4; D is unclear. Germline CDR1 reads SGHNT; CDR2 reads YYREEE (reference sequence). The V end lost 2 bases, the J end lost 6 bases, and 15 bases lay between the germline ends. CDR3 size: 15 residues. The CDR3: CASSLLQYGLNEQFF. The CDR3 DNA sequence: TGTGCCAGCAGCTTATTACAGTACGGTCTCAATGAGCAGTTCTTC.